This T cell receptor beta chain was profiled in a study of control samples from healthy donors and cancer patients. Germline V gene data show CDR1 as MNHNS and CDR2 as SASEGT. The CDR3 loop spans 17 amino acids. V gave up 2 bases and J gave up 1 base, with 17 bases separating them. Profiled with immunoSEQ multiplex PCR; TCRdb holds only in-frame clones, not every one. The data show some 150,000 clones, with approximately 92% seen just once and roughly 3.1% held by the top ten. Sequenced input: blood. The clonotype originates from a man in his thirties or forties in good health. The V call is TRBV6-1, the J call TRBJ1-1, with TRBD1 as a possible D gene (5 bases). Written as DNA, the CDR3 is TGTGCCAGCAGTGAAATCATCAGGGCGCGGAGGAACACTGAAGCTTTCTTT. Its protein product is CASSEIIRARRNTEAFF.